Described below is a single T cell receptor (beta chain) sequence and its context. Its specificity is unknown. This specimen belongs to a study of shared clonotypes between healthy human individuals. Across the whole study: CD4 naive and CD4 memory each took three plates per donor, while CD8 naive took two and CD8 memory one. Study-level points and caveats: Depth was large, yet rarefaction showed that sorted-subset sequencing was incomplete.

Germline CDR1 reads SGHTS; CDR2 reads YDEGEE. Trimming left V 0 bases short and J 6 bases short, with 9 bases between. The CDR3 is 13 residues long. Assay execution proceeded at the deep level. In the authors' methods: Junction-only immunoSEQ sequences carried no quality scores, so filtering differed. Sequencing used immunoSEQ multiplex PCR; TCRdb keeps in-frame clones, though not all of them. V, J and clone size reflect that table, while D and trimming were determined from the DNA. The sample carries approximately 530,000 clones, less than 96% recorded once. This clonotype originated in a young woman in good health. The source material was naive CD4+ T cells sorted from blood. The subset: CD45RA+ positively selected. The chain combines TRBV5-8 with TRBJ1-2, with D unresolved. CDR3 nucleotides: TGTGCCAGCAGCTTGGTTCGGAGTGATGGCTACACCTTC. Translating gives CASSLVRSDGYTF.